This T cell receptor (beta chain) was obtained from a study of cytomegalovirus exposure and HLA in healthy donors. At the level of the study: In an earlier analysis, 95 million to 130 million unique TCR beta sequences were found from 150 million to 200 million T cells. Regarding the study as a whole: Sequencing depth roughly uniform across donors was assumed in presence/absence analyses. Confirmation in vitro established that a few CMV-associated chains were specific for CMV antigens.

The CDR3 sequence is 15 residues long. CDR1 and CDR2 from the germline V gene are LNHDA and SQIVND (reference sequence). The J segment lost 4 bases and the V segment lost 3 bases, leaving 5 bases of the junction unmatched. Vbeta (60) and Jbeta (13) primers were used in the PCR. Some clones are missing from TCRdb's copy, which holds only in-frame ones; the method was immunoSEQ multiplex PCR. The data show roughly 160,000 clones, approximately 79% seen once. Remarks on this clone: Its antigen remains unknown.

The receptor comes from a male donor in good health and CMV-seronegative. Sequenced input: PBMCs. This chain joins TRBV19 and TRBJ2-3; TRBD1 aligns across 9 bases. CDR3 sequence reads: CASSMDRGIADTQYF. In DNA, the CDR3 is TGTGCCAGTAGTATGGACAGGGGAATCGCAGATACGCAGTATTTT.